This T cell receptor (beta chain) is from a study of T cells in Graves' hyperthyroidism and ophthalmopathy. Study-wide findings and caveats: Expanded thyroid clonotypes (above 0.001) were mostly also found in blood.

Used for diagnoses were clinical symptoms, serum thyroxine and TRAb, thyroid ultrasound and orbital computed tomography. PBMCs were derived from roughly 9.6 ml fresh peripheral blood. Per the germline V gene, CDR1 is MNHEY and CDR2 is SMNVEV (reference sequence). V was trimmed by 5 bases and J by 3 bases, leaving 15 bases between them. There are 15 residues in the CDR3. TCR beta CDR3 sequences were amplified from RNA transcripts. The TCR CDR3 was amplified in a first-round RT-PCR using the HTBI primer set. Each CDR3 protein is one row after TCRdb ran MiXCR on the multiplex PCR reads. The profile shows approximately 570,000 distinct CDR3 sequences, around 20% of them singletons. As for this clonotype: Its antigen is as yet unknown.

The receptor was isolated from a man aged 40-50 years with Graves' ophthalmopathy. What was sequenced was blood. J is TRBJ2-3 and V is TRBV27; tentative D call: TRBD2 (6 bases). CDR3 nucleotides: TGTGCCAGCAGTGTTAGTGGGGGGAAAACAGATACGCAGTATTTT. Protein: CASSVSGGKTDTQYF.